The rows below give T cell receptor beta chains drawn from one sample of a study of post-analysis software for immune sequencing data. TCRdb processed the PCR reads anew with MiXCR; each CDR3 protein has one entry. Among 820,000 or so distinct CDR3 sequences, about 57% were seen once, and the ten largest hold under 6%. The specimen was blood. The receptors stem from a girl aged 5 to 17 with multiple sclerosis. CDR3s include the opening cysteine and the closing phenylalanine or tryptophan.

j_call v_call cdr3_aa
TRBJ1-1 TRBV6-5 CASIVAGGYTEAFF
TRBJ2-3 TRBV7-6 CASSWGGRSDTQYF
TRBJ2-7 TRBV4-2 CASSLGTATTSYEQYF
TRBJ2-5 TRBV29-1 CSVDRGQGTAQYF
TRBJ2-7 TRBV6-1 CASTTGTGSYEQYF
TRBJ2-7 TRBV9 CASSSGQGTIDEQYF
TRBJ2-1 TRBV27 CASIGTTWSEQFF
TRBJ2-1 TRBV7-2 CASSFPSPMEQFF
TRBJ2-4 TRBV15 CATSRGTGQDGVQQYF
TRBJ1-2 TRBV2 CASSPAGKRGYTF
TRBJ2-2 TRBV2 CARQWSTENTGELFF
TRBJ2-1 TRBV5-1 CASSLLLAGVSYNEQFF
NA TRBV10-3 CAITTQGAYEQYF
TRBJ1-2 TRBV11-1 CASSFPRDIGYTF
TRBJ2-1 TRBV12-3/TRBV12-4 CASSQGTRQFF